The rows below give T cell receptor beta chains drawn from one sample of a study of cytomegalovirus exposure and HLA in healthy donors. The repertoire was sequenced with immunoSEQ multiplex PCR; TCRdb's copy has only in-frame clones and lacks some. The table shows about 160,000 clones, with 65% to 90% occurring only once. What was sequenced was PBMCs. All receptors come from a woman between 18 and 30 years old in good health and CMV-seronegative. CDR3s include the opening cysteine and the closing phenylalanine or tryptophan. Each record gives: J gene, V gene, clone size, D gene, CDR3 protein, CDR3 DNA. The D gene is left open where the match is weak. Expanded clones get a size class; other rows say once, few or many, or leave the size out.

j_call: TRBJ2-2; v_call: TRBV5-1; clone_size: .; d_call: .; cdr3_aa: CASSYPGDTGELFF; cdr3_nt: TGCGCCAGCTCATACCCAGGGGACACCGGGGAGCTGTTTTTT
j_call: TRBJ2-7; v_call: TRBV6-4; clone_size: .; d_call: .; cdr3_aa: CASSDKDSPYEQYF; cdr3_nt: TGTGCCAGCAGTGACAAGGACTCTCCCTACGAGCAGTACTTC
j_call: TRBJ2-3; v_call: TRBV19; clone_size: .; d_call: TRBD2; cdr3_aa: CASSGVAGVRTDTQYF; cdr3_nt: TGTGCCAGTAGCGGGGTAGCGGGAGTGAGGACAGATACGCAGTATTTT
j_call: TRBJ2-7; v_call: TRBV5-6; clone_size: few; d_call: .; cdr3_aa: CASSLVPGSYEQYF; cdr3_nt: TGTGCCAGCAGCTTGGTGCCGGGCTCCTACGAGCAGTACTTC
j_call: TRBJ2-5; v_call: TRBV9; clone_size: .; d_call: TRBD2; cdr3_aa: CASSTGGAETQYF; cdr3_nt: TGTGCCAGCAGCACGGGGGGGGCGGAGACCCAGTACTTC
j_call: TRBJ2-7; v_call: TRBV7-2; clone_size: once; d_call: .; cdr3_aa: CASTQYIGQRSYEQYF; cdr3_nt: TGTGCCAGCACTCAATACATAGGACAGCGCTCCTACGAGCAGTACTTC
j_call: TRBJ2-5; v_call: TRBV7-8; clone_size: .; d_call: .; cdr3_aa: CASSSTETQETQYF; cdr3_nt: TGTGCCAGCAGCTCGACAGAGACCCAAGAGACCCAGTACTTC
j_call: TRBJ2-3; v_call: TRBV18; clone_size: .; d_call: TRBD1; cdr3_aa: CASPLRGRFTDTQYF; cdr3_nt: TGTGCCAGCCCACTGAGGGGGCGATTCACAGATACGCAGTATTTT
j_call: TRBJ2-2; v_call: TRBV10-3; clone_size: .; d_call: .; cdr3_aa: CATRDTGELFF; cdr3_nt: TGTGCCACCCGGGACACCGGGGAGCTGTTTTTT
j_call: TRBJ2-1; v_call: TRBV15; clone_size: .; d_call: TRBD2; cdr3_aa: CATSSGGAVDEQFF; cdr3_nt: TGTGCCACCAGCAGCGGGGGGGCGGTGGATGAGCAGTTCTTC
j_call: TRBJ2-5; v_call: TRBV5-1; clone_size: .; d_call: .; cdr3_aa: CASSLGPQETQYF; cdr3_nt: TGCGCCAGCAGCTTGGGGCCCCAAGAGACCCAGTACTTC
j_call: TRBJ1-1; v_call: TRBV4-1; clone_size: few; d_call: .; cdr3_aa: CASSQDRRLFTEAFF; cdr3_nt: TGCGCCAGCAGCCAAGATCGCAGGTTGTTCACTGAAGCTTTCTTT
j_call: TRBJ2-1; v_call: TRBV18; clone_size: .; d_call: TRBD2; cdr3_aa: CASSPLAGSSYNEQFF; cdr3_nt: TGTGCCAGCTCACCCCTAGCGGGAAGCTCCTACAATGAGCAGTTCTTC
j_call: TRBJ2-7; v_call: TRBV5-6; clone_size: once; d_call: .; cdr3_aa: CASSLGHRTVNEQYF; cdr3_nt: TGTGCCAGCAGCTTGGGTCATAGGACAGTCAACGAGCAGTACTTC
j_call: TRBJ2-1; v_call: TRBV4-1; clone_size: .; d_call: TRBD2; cdr3_aa: CASSQDLEASGVSEQFF; cdr3_nt: TGCGCCAGCAGCCAAGATCTCGAGGCTAGCGGGGTTAGTGAGCAGTTCTTC
j_call: TRBJ2-7; v_call: TRBV5-1; clone_size: .; d_call: .; cdr3_aa: CASSLRMAGPYEQYF; cdr3_nt: TGCGCCAGCAGCTTGAGGATGGCAGGCCCCTACGAGCAGTACTTC
j_call: TRBJ2-7; v_call: TRBV11-2; clone_size: .; d_call: .; cdr3_aa: CATRTEMRFYEQYF; cdr3_nt: TGTGCCACACGAACTGAAATGCGATTCTACGAGCAGTACTTC
j_call: TRBJ2-1; v_call: TRBV5-4; clone_size: .; d_call: .; cdr3_aa: CASSSERLVWYNEQFF; cdr3_nt: TGTGCCAGCAGCTCGGAAAGACTAGTTTGGTACAATGAGCAGTTCTTC
j_call: TRBJ1-1; v_call: TRBV9; clone_size: .; d_call: .; cdr3_aa: CASSVGWEEVEAFF; cdr3_nt: TGTGCCAGCAGCGTAGGGTGGGAGGAGGTTGAAGCTTTCTTT
j_call: TRBJ2-1; v_call: TRBV28; clone_size: .; d_call: .; cdr3_aa: CASSLMGSSYNEQFF; cdr3_nt: TGTGCCAGCAGTTTAATGGGGAGCTCCTACAATGAGCAGTTCTTC
j_call: TRBJ1-2; v_call: TRBV29-1; clone_size: .; d_call: .; cdr3_aa: CSALLRVSDGYTF; cdr3_nt: TGCAGCGCCCTCCTGAGGGTCTCGGATGGCTACACCTTC
j_call: TRBJ1-2; v_call: TRBV11-2; clone_size: .; d_call: TRBD1; cdr3_aa: CASSSRGRDYGYTF; cdr3_nt: TGTGCCAGCAGCTCCAGGGGGCGTGACTATGGCTACACCTTC
j_call: TRBJ1-3; v_call: TRBV6-5; clone_size: .; d_call: .; cdr3_aa: CASLPTGGNTIYF; cdr3_nt: TGTGCCAGCTTACCTACAGGGGGAAACACCATATATTTT
j_call: TRBJ2-1; v_call: TRBV2; clone_size: once; d_call: TRBD2; cdr3_aa: CASSGGLAHYNEQFF; cdr3_nt: TGTGCCAGCAGTGGGGGACTAGCGCATTACAATGAGCAGTTCTTC
j_call: TRBJ1-2; v_call: TRBV7-9; clone_size: once; d_call: .; cdr3_aa: CASSFRDTPSYYGYTF; cdr3_nt: TGTGCCAGCAGTTTCCGGGACACTCCTTCTTACTATGGCTACACCTTC
j_call: TRBJ1-6; v_call: TRBV7-3; clone_size: .; d_call: .; cdr3_aa: CASSTGVYNSPLHF; cdr3_nt: TGTGCCAGCAGCACCGGGGTATATAATTCACCCCTCCACTTT
j_call: TRBJ1-2; v_call: TRBV4-1; clone_size: .; d_call: .; cdr3_aa: CASSQVTDGFYGYTF; cdr3_nt: TGCGCCAGCAGCCAAGTTACAGATGGATTCTATGGCTACACCTTC
j_call: TRBJ1-3; v_call: TRBV4-2; clone_size: .; d_call: .; cdr3_aa: CASSQDQEGPNGGNTIYF; cdr3_nt: TGTGCCAGCAGCCAAGATCAGGAGGGACCCAACGGGGGAAACACCATATATTTT
j_call: TRBJ1-1; v_call: TRBV2; clone_size: .; d_call: .; cdr3_aa: CASRGSGFGTEAFF; cdr3_nt: TGTGCCAGCCGGGGTTCGGGGTTCGGCACTGAAGCTTTCTTT
j_call: TRBJ1-5; v_call: TRBV19; clone_size: .; d_call: .; cdr3_aa: CASSISLLSNQPQHF; cdr3_nt: TGTGCCAGTAGTATATCCCTCCTTAGCAATCAGCCCCAGCATTTT
j_call: TRBJ2-5; v_call: TRBV5-1; clone_size: .; d_call: .; cdr3_aa: CASSYTGPRETQYF; cdr3_nt: TGCGCCAGCAGCTATACAGGCCCTCGGGAGACCCAGTACTTC
j_call: TRBJ2-7; v_call: TRBV30; clone_size: .; d_call: TRBD2; cdr3_aa: CAWSVGGVTYEQYF; cdr3_nt: TGTGCCTGGAGTGTGGGAGGGGTAACCTACGAGCAGTACTTC
j_call: TRBJ2-1; v_call: TRBV2; clone_size: .; d_call: .; cdr3_aa: CASIRGTNYREQFF; cdr3_nt: TGTGCCAGCATAAGGGGGACTAACTACCGTGAGCAGTTCTTC
j_call: TRBJ2-3; v_call: TRBV15; clone_size: .; d_call: TRBD1; cdr3_aa: CATSRDLRGGPSSTDTQYF; cdr3_nt: TGTGCCACCAGCAGAGATCTAAGAGGGGGCCCTTCTAGCACAGATACGCAGTATTTT
j_call: TRBJ2-2; v_call: TRBV6-5; clone_size: .; d_call: TRBD1; cdr3_aa: CASSFDRGGTGELFF; cdr3_nt: TGTGCCAGCAGTTTCGACAGGGGAGGAACCGGGGAGCTGTTTTTT
j_call: TRBJ1-4; v_call: TRBV6-5; clone_size: .; d_call: .; cdr3_aa: CASSYRGQTNEKLFF; cdr3_nt: TGTGCCAGCAGTTATAGGGGCCAGACTAATGAAAAACTGTTTTTT
j_call: TRBJ2-7; v_call: TRBV5-1; clone_size: few; d_call: TRBD2; cdr3_aa: CASSLPKAGGSQYEQYF; cdr3_nt: TGCGCCAGCAGCTTGCCCAAGGCAGGCGGGAGCCAATACGAGCAGTACTTC
j_call: TRBJ2-3; v_call: TRBV7-8; clone_size: .; d_call: .; cdr3_aa: CASYTWGDGGTDTQYF; cdr3_nt: TGTGCCAGCTATACCTGGGGGGACGGGGGCACAGATACGCAGTATTTT
j_call: TRBJ1-5; v_call: TRBV6-1; clone_size: .; d_call: .; cdr3_aa: CASSEAPGISNQPQHF; cdr3_nt: TGTGCCAGCAGTGAAGCGCCAGGGATAAGCAATCAGCCCCAGCATTTT
j_call: TRBJ1-1; v_call: TRBV4-1; clone_size: .; d_call: .; cdr3_aa: CASSQDRARGSSEAFF; cdr3_nt: TGCGCCAGCAGCCAAGATAGGGCCCGTGGGAGTTCTGAAGCTTTCTTT
j_call: TRBJ1-2; v_call: TRBV18; clone_size: .; d_call: TRBD1; cdr3_aa: CASSPGTGGGYTF; cdr3_nt: TGTGCCAGCTCACCGGGGACAGGGGGAGGCTACACCTTC
j_call: TRBJ2-7; v_call: TRBV27; clone_size: .; d_call: .; cdr3_aa: CASSLFLTVARGEQYF; cdr3_nt: TGTGCCAGCAGTTTGTTCCTTACGGTGGCTAGAGGCGAGCAGTACTTC
j_call: TRBJ2-7; v_call: TRBV7-2; clone_size: .; d_call: .; cdr3_aa: CASSLSPPIYEQYF; cdr3_nt: TGTGCCAGCAGCTTATCCCCCCCTATCTACGAGCAGTACTTC
j_call: TRBJ2-7; v_call: TRBV28; clone_size: .; d_call: TRBD1; cdr3_aa: CASRGQGYEQYF; cdr3_nt: TGTGCCAGCAGGGGACAGGGCTACGAGCAGTACTTC
j_call: TRBJ2-7; v_call: TRBV2; clone_size: .; d_call: .; cdr3_aa: CASLEIYEQYF; cdr3_nt: TGTGCCAGCTTGGAGATCTACGAGCAGTACTTC
j_call: TRBJ1-2; v_call: TRBV4-1; clone_size: .; d_call: .; cdr3_aa: CASSPRGRGRDYGYTF; cdr3_nt: TGCGCCAGCAGCCCGCGCGGTCGGGGTAGAGACTATGGCTACACCTTC
j_call: TRBJ2-7; v_call: TRBV7-2; clone_size: .; d_call: TRBD1; cdr3_aa: CASSEGDRMHYEQYF; cdr3_nt: TGTGCCAGCAGTGAGGGGGACAGAATGCACTACGAGCAGTACTTC
j_call: TRBJ2-5; v_call: TRBV11-2; clone_size: .; d_call: TRBD1; cdr3_aa: CASSPGQAQETQYF; cdr3_nt: TGTGCCAGCAGCCCCGGACAGGCCCAAGAGACCCAGTACTTC
j_call: TRBJ2-5; v_call: TRBV23-1; clone_size: few; d_call: .; cdr3_aa: CASTLRETQYF; cdr3_nt: TGCGCCAGCACTCTTAGAGAGACCCAGTACTTC
j_call: TRBJ1-2; v_call: TRBV7-2; clone_size: .; d_call: .; cdr3_aa: CASSDDGYYGYTF; cdr3_nt: TGTGCCAGCAGCGACGACGGGTACTATGGCTACACCTTC
j_call: TRBJ1-6; v_call: TRBV6-5; clone_size: .; d_call: .; cdr3_aa: CASSYGGKNSPLHF; cdr3_nt: TGTGCCAGCAGTTATGGAGGGAAAAATTCACCCCTCCACTTT
j_call: TRBJ1-1; v_call: TRBV4-2; clone_size: .; d_call: .; cdr3_aa: CASSQDQRGNTEAFF; cdr3_nt: TGTGCCAGCAGCCAAGATCAAAGGGGGAACACTGAAGCTTTCTTT
j_call: TRBJ2-5; v_call: TRBV15; clone_size: .; d_call: .; cdr3_aa: CATSRDYGAQETQYF; cdr3_nt: TGTGCCACCAGCAGAGATTATGGGGCCCAAGAGACCCAGTACTTC
j_call: TRBJ2-3; v_call: TRBV6-5; clone_size: .; d_call: TRBD2; cdr3_aa: CASSLLAGVAQYF; cdr3_nt: TGTGCCAGCAGTTTACTAGCGGGAGTGGCGCAGTATTTT
j_call: TRBJ2-5; v_call: TRBV28; clone_size: .; d_call: .; cdr3_aa: CASSLSDPGARETQYF; cdr3_nt: TGTGCCAGCAGTTTATCCGACCCAGGGGCGCGGGAGACCCAGTACTTC
j_call: TRBJ2-2; v_call: TRBV29-1; clone_size: .; d_call: TRBD1; cdr3_aa: CSVEFQGANTGELFF; cdr3_nt: TGCAGCGTTGAGTTCCAGGGGGCGAACACCGGGGAGCTGTTTTTT
j_call: TRBJ1-1; v_call: TRBV9; clone_size: .; d_call: .; cdr3_aa: CASSVDGEYEAFF; cdr3_nt: TGTGCCAGCAGCGTAGATGGAGAGTATGAAGCTTTCTTT